This TCR beta chain is from a study of blood T cell repertoires in COVID-19. Turning to the study itself: COVID-19 samples from acute and convalescent phases originated in the United States, Italy and Spain. PBMCs, B-cell-depleted T cells, or T cells were the source of the cDNA or gDNA that made up the material.

The CDR3 is 15 amino acids. Germline CDR1 is MNHEY and CDR2 is SMNVEV (reference sequence). V lost 8 bases, J lost 3 bases, and 7 bases stayed unmatched. Sequenced by immunoSEQ multiplex PCR; TCRdb stores in-frame clones only, minus some. The sample holds 250,000 or so clones, 86% seen once. The chain uses TRBV27 and TRBJ2-1, with TRBD2 matching 10 bases. The sample was peripheral blood. The origin of this receptor is a man aged 25-45 years with active or convalescent COVID-19. In DNA form, the CDR3 reads TGTGCCAGCCGGGCTAGCGGGGGTCTCTACAATGAGCAGTTCTTC. Translated, it gives CASRASGGLYNEQFF.